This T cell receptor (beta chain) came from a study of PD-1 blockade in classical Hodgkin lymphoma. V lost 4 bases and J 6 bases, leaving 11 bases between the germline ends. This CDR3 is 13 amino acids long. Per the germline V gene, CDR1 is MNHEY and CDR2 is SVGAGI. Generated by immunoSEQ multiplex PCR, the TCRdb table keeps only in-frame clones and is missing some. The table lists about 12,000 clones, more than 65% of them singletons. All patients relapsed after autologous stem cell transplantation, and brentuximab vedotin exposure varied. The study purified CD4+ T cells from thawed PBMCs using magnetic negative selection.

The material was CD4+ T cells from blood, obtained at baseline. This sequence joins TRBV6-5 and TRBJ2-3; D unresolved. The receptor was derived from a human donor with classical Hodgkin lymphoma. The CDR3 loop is CASSFDTGDTQYF. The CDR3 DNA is TGTGCCAGCAGTTTCGACACCGGCGATACGCAGTATTTT.